The source of this T cell receptor (beta chain) is a study of shared clonotypes between healthy human individuals. With respect to this clone: This specimen includes other DNA sequences encoding the same CDR3.

The CDR3 consists of 11 residues. Trimming stripped 8 bases from V and 5 bases from J, with 7 bases between. From germline, CDR1 is MNHNS and CDR2 SASEGT. Assay used: immunoSEQ multiplex PCR; TCRdb lists only in-frame clones, some missing. The sample holds a few million clones, around nine tenths seen once. The sample consisted of naive CD4+ T cells sorted from blood. Subset indicated: CD45RA+ positively selected. This clonotype was sampled from a man in his late teens or twenties in good health. The V call is TRBV6-1, the J call TRBJ2-1; D unclear. This CDR3 is CASRQNNEQFF. CDR3 DNA sequence: TGTGCCAGCCGACAAAACAATGAGCAGTTCTTC.